This T cell receptor beta chain was identified in a study of CD8 T cells in ankylosing spondylitis. Study-wide results and limits: Disease-associated clones were CD8+ and fairly uncommon in peripheral blood. Matched ankylosing spondylitis synovial fluid reportedly showed significant enrichment of disease-linked clones.

This CDR3 is 15 amino acids long. V dropped 5 bases and J dropped 2; count of bases not matched to a gene: 4. Per germline, CDR1 SGHTA and CDR2 FQGNSA. This clonotype came up a few times. What it binds is not known. In making TCR beta libraries, quantitative 5'-RACE with molecular barcodes was used. TCRdb redid the calling of the 5' RACE reads with MiXCR, one entry per CDR3 protein. The sample lists about 69,000 distinct CDR3 sequences, over 4% occurring once. The TCR was taken from a male donor with ankylosing spondylitis or in good health (not recorded which). The gene calls are TRBV7-2 and TRBJ2-1; 9 bases align to TRBD1. The sample comprised blood, either unsorted or a sorted T cell fraction (not recorded which). Here the CDR3 reads CASSTRTGAYNEQFF. The CDR3 region has the DNA TGTGCCAGCAGCACACGGACAGGGGCCTACAATGAGCAGTTCTTC.